This T cell receptor (beta chain) was profiled in a study of blood T cell repertoires in COVID-19. Study details: The cDNA or gDNA used as material had been derived from T cells, B-cell-depleted T cells, or PBMCs.

Sequencing used immunoSEQ multiplex PCR; TCRdb keeps in-frame clones, though not all of them. This sample has over 250,000 clones, with roughly 92% found just once. Sequenced input: peripheral blood. The sequence was obtained from a woman between 25 and 40 years old with COVID-19, enrolled during active disease.

CDR3 sequence (DNA): TGTGCCACCAGTGATTTGACTAGCGCTGAGCAGTTCTTC. It yields the protein CATSDLTSAEQFF. The chain is built from TRBV24-1 and TRBJ2-1, with 7 positions matching TRBD2. Germline CDR1 reads KGHDR; CDR2 reads SFDVKD. J gave up 9 bases and V 0 bases, and 1 base lay outside the gene matches. This CDR3 contains 13 residues.